Listed here is a single TCR beta chain. What this receptor recognizes is not known. Qualities for individual bases were not recorded, and no much larger clone is one base off. The donors were roughly 39 Caucasian individuals from Russia, aged roughly 6 to 100 years, who were systemically healthy. Ten milliliters of peripheral blood were drawn from each donor into EDTA-treated Vacutainer tubes. Ficoll-Paque density-gradient centrifugation was used to isolate PBMCs, with at least 7 million obtained per sample. Trizol reagent was used to extract total RNA from the PBMCs, yielding at least 5 micrograms per sample. The percentages of naive CD45RAhigh/CD27high T cells were determined by flow cytometry on a PBMC aliquot from every donor. This sample was taken from a study of blood T cells in healthy people across ages (dated by TCRdb to about 2015). Study-wide context: Template switching captured roughly one uniquely barcoded TCR beta cDNA molecule per two T cells in model experiments. Using deep sequencing normalized with unique cDNA molecular identifiers, the study measured how TCR beta repertoire diversity changes with age. Four age groups were formed from the donors: young (average approximately 15 years), middle-aged (around 40), aged (about 68) and long-lived (more than 75). To avoid experimental bias, donors of different ages were spread randomly across the sequencing lanes. Using the same blood draw, the study looked at two additional independent replicas of 1 million unique cDNA reads for two donors, one aged 18 to 30 and the other aged 80 or older. Overall study outcomes, separate from this receptor: Total diversity estimates from one million sequenced T cells were considered lower bounds and underestimates. Because donor CMV infection status was unknown, age-related changes in expanded clonotypes were potentially confounded. Conclusive comparison of naive and antigen-experienced compartments was prevented by the profiling of bulk unsorted PBMCs. Compared with the aged group, the long-lived group had more naive CD4+ T cells, fewer expanded clones and increased TCR diversity, a pattern suggesting age selection. Observed TCR beta diversity per million T cells fell roughly linearly with age, and a significant reduction was already apparent by age around 40. A strong correlation was found between observed TCR beta diversity and the percentage of naive T cells measured by flow cytometry.

The protocol used for the library was 5' RACE. TCRdb names Illumina HiSeq 2500 as the instrument used. A second PCR of about 6 to 12 cycles was run with a J-beta primer mix and a sample-barcoded 5' primer. A template-switch 5' adaptor carrying 12 random nucleotides introduced a unique molecular identifier onto each TCR beta cDNA molecule. Each sample yielded at least 2.5 million CDR3-containing paired-end reads. First-strand cDNA synthesis was performed from all RNA using the Mint cDNA synthesis kit, with priming by a TRBC-specific oligonucleotide. Following uracil-DNA glycosylase treatment, all cDNA underwent a first 18-cycle PCR with the universal primers M1SS and BC2_uni_R. Regarding the original processing steps: For normalization, 1 million high-quality reads, each with a distinct molecular identifier, were randomly selected from each sample. Instead of being binned into consensus sequences, reads that shared molecular identifiers were thrown out. CDR3 identification, clonotype clustering and error correction used MiTCR with a Q25 quality threshold and the strictest error-elimination algorithm. A nonparametric unseen species model using Euler transformation provided a lower-bound estimate of total TCR beta diversity. TCRdb's own reprocessing of the public reads used fastp at Q25 and MiXCR and kept productive beta chains. Rows merge per CDR3 protein into single entries with the most common DNA and genes. TCRdb, not the original authors, processed these V and J calls. The sample includes around 1,500,000 distinct CDR3 sequences, with approximately 38% observed a single time. Jointly, the top ten make up 7.9% of the sample.

There are 16 amino acids in the CDR3, from cysteine to phenylalanine inclusive. Of the read, only the CDR3 DNA is kept; its 48 bases are in frame from base 1. V ends up 5 bases short and J 7 bases short, with an unmatched junction base count of 14. This chain joins TRBV12-3 or TRBV12-4 to TRBJ1-5; the junction holds 7 bases that match TRBD1. The source material was blood. This receptor was obtained from a woman between 18 and 29 years old in good health. The CDR3 protein is CASSGGGAPRGQPQHF. The DNA is TGTGCCAGCAGTGGAGGGGGCGCCCCGAGGGGACAGCCCCAGCATTTT.